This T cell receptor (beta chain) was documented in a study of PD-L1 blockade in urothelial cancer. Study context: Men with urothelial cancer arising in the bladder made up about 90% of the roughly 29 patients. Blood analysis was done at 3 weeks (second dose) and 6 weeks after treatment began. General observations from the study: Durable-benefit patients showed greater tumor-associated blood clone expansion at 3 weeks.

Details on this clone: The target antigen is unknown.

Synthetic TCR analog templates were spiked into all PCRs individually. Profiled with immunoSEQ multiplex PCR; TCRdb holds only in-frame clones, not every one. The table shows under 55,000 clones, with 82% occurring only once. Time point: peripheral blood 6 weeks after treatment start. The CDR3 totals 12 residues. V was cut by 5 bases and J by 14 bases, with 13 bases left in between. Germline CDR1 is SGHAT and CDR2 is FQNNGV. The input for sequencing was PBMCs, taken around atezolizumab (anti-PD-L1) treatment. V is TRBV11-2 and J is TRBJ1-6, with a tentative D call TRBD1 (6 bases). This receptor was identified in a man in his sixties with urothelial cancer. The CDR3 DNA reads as TGTGCCAGCAGCCCCCCGGGGGGCACCCTCCACTTT. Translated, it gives CASSPPGGTLHF.